A single T cell receptor (beta chain) is shown here with its context. Its antigen remains unknown. This sample is drawn from a study of T cell responses to AZD1222 COVID-19 vaccine. Overall study findings and caveats: Increases in Spike-specific TCR breadth and depth were seen after two AZD1222 doses. Repertoires in all cases were sampled only once the peak T cell response had passed. Only six people who got AZD1222 tested seropositive at baseline.

From germline, CDR1 is SNHLY and CDR2 FYNNEI. Trimming cost V 8 bases and J 8 bases, with 9 bases left between them. The CDR3 loop spans 10 amino acids. Generated by immunoSEQ multiplex PCR, the TCRdb table keeps only in-frame clones and is missing some. The repertoire holds tens of thousands of clones, 70% to 90% seen once, with under 25% in the top ten. This chain links TRBV2 with TRBJ1-2; D is uncertain. The clonotype originates from an adult in good health. The input for sequencing was peripheral blood, taken on day 0 of AZD1222 vaccination. In nucleotides, the CDR3 is TGTGCCAGCGGAAGGGAGGGCTACACCTTC. Its protein product is CASGREGYTF.